This note documents a single TCR beta chain sequence. What it recognizes is unknown. Through a sample-barcoded 5' primer and a J-beta primer mix, a second PCR was run for roughly 6 to 12 cycles. Per-sample output comprised a minimum of 2.5 million paired-end reads containing CDR3. TCRdb reprocessed the 5' RACE reads with MiXCR, giving one entry per CDR3 protein. Of 1.5 million to 2 million distinct CDR3 sequences listed, over 25% were seen once; the top ten hold 6.5% to 8.5%. This entry belongs to a study of blood T cells in healthy people across ages. At the level of the study: Through template switching, about one barcoded beta molecule was captured per two T cells, as measured in model experiments. Study-wide findings and caveats: Total diversity from one million sequenced T cells was likely underestimated.

What was sequenced was blood. The TCR comes from a young woman in good health.

This CDR3 is CATSDPTGFVTGELFF. CDR3 DNA: TGTGCCACCAGTGATCCTACAGGGTTCGTTACCGGGGAGCTGTTTTTT. The chain employs TRBV24-1 and TRBJ2-2; D possibly corresponds to TRBD1 (6 bases). V was trimmed by 3 bases and J by 5 bases, leaving 15 bases between them. Germline values: CDR1 KGHDR, CDR2 SFDVKD. There are 16 residues in the CDR3.